Shown below are 24 T cell receptor beta chains from a single sample sequenced in a study of CD8+ T cells in alopecia areata. Regarding treatment: oral pan-JAK inhibitor, 5-10 mg twice daily. Once RNA had been extracted, it was reverse transcribed into cDNA to act as the sequencing template. TCRdb's table, derived via immunoSEQ multiplex PCR, lists solely in-frame clones and lacks some. The sample lists 140,000 to 150,000 clones, roughly 50% occurring once. Source: CD8+ T cells sorted from blood, taken at week 4, from a patient treated with tofacitinib. The receptor source for this set is a human donor with alopecia areata.

The chain employs TRBV29-1 and TRBJ2-7, with TRBD2 as a possible D gene (5 bases). CDR1 and CDR2 (germline): SQVTM, ANQGSEA. CDR3 length: 14 residues. Deletions cut 0 bases from V and 1 base from J, with 10 bases between. The CDR3 protein is CSVEERGLSYEQYF. The DNA of the CDR3 is TGCAGCGTTGAAGAACGGGGTCTTTCCTACGAGCAGTACTTC.

The chain joins TRBV5-4 to TRBJ2-1; tentatively, D is TRBD1 (6 bases). CDR1 is SGHNT and CDR2 is YYREEE in the germline V gene (reference sequence). V was shortened by 0 bases and J by 5 bases, with 18 bases between the two germline ends. The CDR3 is 17 amino acids. In DNA form, the CDR3 reads TGTGCCAGCAGCTTGGGAGACCGGGACACAACAAACAATGAGCAGTTCTTC. It yields the protein CASSLGDRDTTNNEQFF.

The CDR3 sequence: CASSEPDPYGYTF. CDR3 sequence (DNA): TGTGCCAGCAGTGAACCGGACCCCTATGGCTACACCTTC. The rearrangement joins TRBV2 to TRBJ1-2, with D unclear. The CDR3 extends over 13 amino acids. Trimming pared 2 bases from V and 4 bases from J, leaving 8 bases between. Per germline, CDR1 SNHLY and CDR2 FYNNEI.

The rearrangement joins TRBV12-5 to TRBJ2-1, with 8 bases matching TRBD2. V lost 5 bases to trimming and J lost 4 bases; unmatched junction nucleotides: 7. The CDR3 covers 15 residues. Germline assignment: CDR1 LGHNT and CDR2 FRNRAP. CDR3 DNA: TGTGCTAGTGGTACAAACTTAGCGGGATACAATGAGCAGTTCTTC. As protein: CASGTNLAGYNEQFF.

As concerns this clone: This CDR3 is also generated by other DNA sequences in the sample. The rearrangement joins TRBV18 to TRBJ1-2, with D unresolved. V gave up 0 bases and J gave up 5 bases, with 7 bases separating them. Germline assignment: CDR1 KGHSH and CDR2 LQKENI. CDR3 length equals 13 residues. The CDR3 reads CASSPPREYGYTF. The CDR3, as DNA: TGTGCCAGCTCACCACCGAGAGAGTATGGCTACACCTTC.

This clone occurred once. The V gene is TRBV7-2, the J gene TRBJ2-1; D not certain. The CDR3 is 15 amino acids. Germline values: CDR1 SGHTA, CDR2 FQGNSA. The V and J ends lost 2 bases and 2 bases respectively, with 10 bases between them. CDR3 residues: CASSLWAGAYNEQFF. For the CDR3, the DNA is TGTGCCAGCAGCTTATGGGCAGGAGCCTACAATGAGCAGTTCTTC.

The rearrangement links TRBV6-5 to TRBJ1-2; 12 bases are a match to TRBD1. J was trimmed by 7 bases and V by 6 bases; bases with no gene match: 6. CDR3 size: 14 residues. Germline V CDR1 and CDR2: MNHEY, SVGAGI. Written as DNA, the CDR3 is TGTGCCAGCAGCCCGGGACAGGGGGCTTTTGGCTACACCTTC. It specifies CASSPGQGAFGYTF.

The chain is built from TRBV29-1 and TRBJ2-7; maybe TRBD1 (6 bases). This CDR3 has 12 residues. The V gene's germline CDR1 is SQVTM and CDR2 ANQGSEA. Trimming removed 7 bases at V and 2 bases at J, with 12 bases between. The CDR3 sequence is CSALGGPYEQYF. The CDR3 DNA reads as TGCAGCGCCCTAGGGGGACCCTACGAGCAGTACTTC.

This clone is medium-sized within its sample. The J gene is TRBJ1-4, the V gene TRBV10-3; 8 bases are a match to TRBD1. This CDR3 comprises 14 residues. Trimming at V came to 6 bases and at J to 5 bases, leaving 5 bases not matched to a gene. Germline loops: CDR1 ENHRY, CDR2 SYGVKD. The CDR3 sequence is CAISTDRGNEKLFF. DNA of the CDR3: TGTGCCATCAGCACCGACAGGGGAAATGAAAAACTGTTTTTT.

The rearrangement uses TRBV15 and TRBJ2-6; TRBD1 is a possible D gene (5 bases). V lost 2 bases and J lost 0, with 17 bases in between. The CDR3 spans 19 residues. The V gene's germline CDR1 is LNHNV and CDR2 YYDKDF (reference sequence). CDR3 in DNA: TGTGCCACCAGCAGACGACAAGGGGATTCCTACTCTGGGGCCAACGTCCTGACTTTC. Protein: CATSRRQGDSYSGANVLTF.

This clone was counted once. The V and J genes are TRBV2 and TRBJ2-7; D is possibly TRBD1 (6 bases). CDR1 and CDR2 from the germline V gene are SNHLY and FYNNEI. The V gene lost 7 bases and the J gene lost 5 bases, with 24 bases spanning the gap. The CDR3 length is 16 residues. The CDR3 DNA reads TGTGCCAGCAAGACCTTGACCGCAGGGGATCCCCACGAGCAGTACTTC. This gives the protein CASKTLTAGDPHEQYF.

The rearrangement joins TRBV18 to TRBJ2-7; D is ambiguous. This CDR3 is built from 15 residues. Germline values: CDR1 KGHSH, CDR2 LQKENI. V was trimmed by 1 base and J by 3 bases, leaving 13 bases between them. The CDR3 DNA sequence: TGTGCCAGCTCACCACAAGGAGAGCCTGGCTACGAGCAGTACTTC. It translates to CASSPQGEPGYEQYF. Full variable domain (remainder filled in from reference TRBV18 and TRBJ2-7): NAGVMQNPRHLVRRRGQEARLRCSPMKGHSHVYWYRQLPEEGLKFMVYLQKENIIDESGMPKERFSAEFPKEGPSILRIQQVVRGDSAAYFCASSPQGEPGYEQYFGPGTRLTVT.

The chain employs TRBV4-1 and TRBJ2-1; 9 bases are shared with TRBD2. The CDR3 has 15 residues. Losses at the gene ends were 1 base for V and 5 bases for J; bases not matched to a gene: 3. Germline values: CDR1 MGHRA, CDR2 YSYEKL. CDR3 DNA: TGCGCCAGCAGCCAAGTGGAGCGGGGGGACAATGAGCAGTTCTTC. Residues: CASSQVERGDNEQFF.

The gene calls are TRBV4-2 and TRBJ2-5, with TRBD1 identical over 8 bases. After removal of 1 base from V and 2 bases from J, the junction contained 3 bases not matched to a gene. CDR3 size: 15 residues. Germline CDR1 is LGHNA and CDR2 is YNFKEQ. CDR3 sequence: CASSQARTGQETQYF. CDR3 sequence (DNA): TGTGCCAGCAGCCAAGCAAGGACAGGGCAAGAGACCCAGTACTTC.

The chain uses TRBV5-6 and TRBJ1-1, with D perhaps matching TRBD1 (5 bases). This CDR3 contains 13 residues. CDR1 is SGHDT and CDR2 is YYEEEE in the germline V gene. Trimming pared 2 bases from V and 1 base from J, leaving 6 bases between. CDR3 in amino acids: CASSFTGNTEAFF. As DNA, the CDR3 is TGTGCCAGCAGCTTCACAGGGAACACTGAAGCTTTCTTT. The variable domain in full, completed from reference TRBV5-6 and TRBJ1-1, reads DAGVTQSPTHLIKTRGQQVTLRCSPKSGHDTVSWYQQALGQGPQFIFQYYEEEERQRGNFPDRFSGHQFPNYSSELNVNALLLGDSALYLCASSFTGNTEAFFGQGTRLTVV.

On this clone itself: A single base separates this from a much larger clone, so it may be a read error. V gene TRBV29-1 combines with J gene TRBJ2-7; tentatively, D is TRBD2 (5 bases). With 4 bases removed from V and 1 base from J, the gap between germline ends came to 11 bases. Germline values: CDR1 SQVTM, CDR2 ANQGSEA. This CDR3 is built from 13 residues. The DNA of the CDR3 is TGCAGCGTTGGGACTTCCCAATCCTACGAGCAGTACTTC. It encodes CSVGTSQSYEQYF.

This chain joins TRBV11-2 and TRBJ2-5; D unresolved. CDR1 SGHAT and CDR2 FQNNGV come from the germline V gene. Trimming took 3 bases from V and 4 from J, leaving 12 bases between them. The CDR3 runs to 14 residues. CDR3 DNA: TGTGCCAGCAGCTTCCCGTTCGGGCGAGAGACCCAGTACTTC. Its protein product is CASSFPFGRETQYF.

This clone turned up a few times. This chain uses TRBV4-1 with TRBJ2-3; D remains ambiguous. This CDR3 comprises 14 residues. V was pared by 0 bases and J by 6 bases, with 10 bases between. Germline CDR1 reads MGHRA; CDR2 reads YSYEKL. CDR3 in amino acids: CASSQDAASDTQYF. For the CDR3, the DNA is TGCGCCAGCAGCCAAGATGCAGCGTCGGATACGCAGTATTTT.

This clone was observed a handful of times. A much bigger clone sits one base away, suggesting this may be a read error. This chain uses TRBV13 with TRBJ2-4, with 8 bases fitting TRBD1. The V and J ends lost 1 base and 7 bases, in that order; junction bases with no gene match: 0. The CDR3 runs 13 residues. Germline V gene data show CDR1 as PRHDT and CDR2 as FYEKMQ (reference sequence). CDR3 bases: TGTGCCAGCAGCTTAGACAGGGGGAACATTCAGTACTTC. Protein: CASSLDRGNIQYF.

The rearrangement links TRBV5-1 to TRBJ2-7; D not resolved. Trimming took off 5 bases at V and 2 bases at J, with 8 bases between the two ends. Germline loops: CDR1 SGHRS, CDR2 YFSETQ. The CDR3 is 12 residues long. The DNA for the CDR3 is TGCGCCAGCAGTGATGAGACCTACGAGCAGTACTTC. Amino acids: CASSDETYEQYF.

This clone turned up a few times. V gene TRBV9 combines with J gene TRBJ2-1, with TRBD2 as a possible D gene (6 bases). This CDR3 is built from 15 residues. Trimming removed 0 bases at V and 1 base at J, with 8 bases between. Germline V lookup: CDR1 SGDLS, CDR2 YYNGEE. This CDR3 is CASSVERESYNEQFF. The CDR3 DNA sequence: TGTGCCAGCAGCGTAGAACGGGAGTCCTACAATGAGCAGTTCTTC.

The chain couples TRBV27 to TRBJ1-2; 8 nucleotides agree with TRBD1. This CDR3 has 16 residues. CDR1 and CDR2 (germline): MNHEY, SMNVEV (reference sequence). V trimming: 3 bases; J trimming: 3 bases; junction bases outside the gene matches: 9. In DNA, the CDR3 is TGTGCCAGCAGTTTCTTGGACAGGGTTGAGGACTATGGCTACACCTTC. It translates to CASSFLDRVEDYGYTF.

The genes are TRBV27 and TRBJ2-7; no firm D call. Trimming removed 4 bases from V and 1 base from J, with 5 bases in between. The germline V gene has CDR1 MNHEY and CDR2 SMNVEV (reference sequence). The CDR3 is 12 amino acids. The CDR3 region is CASSSTSYEQYF. The CDR3 bases are TGTGCCAGCAGTTCGACTTCCTACGAGCAGTACTTC.

The chain is built from TRBV10-3 and TRBJ2-5; the D gene is possibly TRBD1 (8 bases). Germline loops: CDR1 ENHRY, CDR2 SYGVKD. This CDR3 region has 15 residues. Deletions cut 5 bases from V and 3 bases from J, with 16 bases between. The CDR3 loop reads CAISPRTGREETQYF. The CDR3 coding sequence is TGTGCCATCAGTCCCCGGACAGGGAGGGAAGAGACCCAGTACTTC.